This T cell receptor (beta chain) was recovered during a study of T cells expressing NK-cell markers. Study background: It was sorted CD3+CD56-NKG2C+, CD3+CD56+NKG2C- and CD3+CD56+NKG2C+ T cells that provided the TCR beta repertoires. Of eight sequenced donors, seven were HCMV-seropositive and one HCMV-seronegative. The study, taken as a whole, reports: More than 5 donors carried dominant NKG2C+ clonotypes that made up roughly 1.0-7.0% of their CD8+ T cells.

TCRdb re-called the 5' RACE reads and gives one entry per CDR3 protein, without DNA. This listing includes about 260,000 distinct CDR3 sequences. This CDR3 has 13 residues. From germline, CDR1 is WNHNN and CDR2 SYGVQD (reference sequence). In regard to this clonotype: Antigen unknown.

The sequence came from a man aged 18 to 35 in good health. What was sequenced was blood T cells: a sorted CD56 or NKG2C T cell subset, CD4+ or CD8+ T cells, or bulk PBMC T cells (not recorded which). The chain has TRBV10-1 and TRBJ1-1; lacking DNA, the TRBD1 call made by TCRdb goes unchecked. CDR3 sequence: CASKAGGNTEAFF.